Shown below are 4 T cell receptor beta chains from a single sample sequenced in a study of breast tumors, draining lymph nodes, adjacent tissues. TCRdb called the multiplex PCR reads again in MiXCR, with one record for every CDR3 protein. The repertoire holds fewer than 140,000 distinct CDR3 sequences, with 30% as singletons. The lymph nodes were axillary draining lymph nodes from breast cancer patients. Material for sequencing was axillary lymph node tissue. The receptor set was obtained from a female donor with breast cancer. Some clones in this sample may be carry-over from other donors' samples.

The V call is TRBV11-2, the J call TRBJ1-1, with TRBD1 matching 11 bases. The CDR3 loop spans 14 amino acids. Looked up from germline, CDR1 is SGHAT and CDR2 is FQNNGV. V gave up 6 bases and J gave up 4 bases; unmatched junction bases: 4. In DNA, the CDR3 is TGTGCCAGCAGGATTGGACAGGGGGCCACTGAAGCTTTCTTT. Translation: CASRIGQGATEAFF.

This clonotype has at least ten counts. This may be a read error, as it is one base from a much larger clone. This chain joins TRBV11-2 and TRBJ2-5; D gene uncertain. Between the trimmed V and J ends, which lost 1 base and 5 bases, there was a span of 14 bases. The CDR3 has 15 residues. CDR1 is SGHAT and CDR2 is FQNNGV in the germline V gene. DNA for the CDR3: TGTGCCAGCAGCTTAGGTATCGGGCCGGGCGAGACCCAGTACTTC. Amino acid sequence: CASSLGIGPGETQYF.

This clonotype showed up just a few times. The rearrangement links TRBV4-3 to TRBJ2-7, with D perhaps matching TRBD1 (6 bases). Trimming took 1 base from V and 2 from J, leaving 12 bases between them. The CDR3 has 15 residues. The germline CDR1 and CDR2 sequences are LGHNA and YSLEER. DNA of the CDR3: TGCGCCAGCAGCCAAGGATCGACAGGCCCCTACGAGCAGTACTTC. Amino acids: CASSQGSTGPYEQYF.

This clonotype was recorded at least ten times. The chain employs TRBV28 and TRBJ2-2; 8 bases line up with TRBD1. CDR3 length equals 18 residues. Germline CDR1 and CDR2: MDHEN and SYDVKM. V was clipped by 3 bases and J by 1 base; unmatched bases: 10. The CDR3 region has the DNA TGTGCCAGCAGTTTGGAACTCAGGGGGCGGGGGAACACCGGGGAGCTGTTTTTT. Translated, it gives CASSLELRGRGNTGELFF.